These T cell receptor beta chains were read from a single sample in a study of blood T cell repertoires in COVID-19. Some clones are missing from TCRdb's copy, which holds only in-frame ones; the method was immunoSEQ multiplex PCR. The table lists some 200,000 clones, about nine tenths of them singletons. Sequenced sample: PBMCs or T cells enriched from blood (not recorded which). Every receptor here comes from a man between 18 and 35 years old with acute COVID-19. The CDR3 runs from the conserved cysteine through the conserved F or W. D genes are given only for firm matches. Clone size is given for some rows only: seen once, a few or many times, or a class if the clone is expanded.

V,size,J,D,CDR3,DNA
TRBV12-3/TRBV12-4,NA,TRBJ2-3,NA,CASSSGGDTQYF,TGTGCCAGCAGTTCAGGGGGGGATACGCAGTATTTT
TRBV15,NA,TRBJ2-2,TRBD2,CATSRLSGLGSGELFF,TGTGCCACCAGCAGACTCTCGGGACTAGGCTCCGGGGAGCTGTTTTTT
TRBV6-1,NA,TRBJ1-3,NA,CASSEATGRYSGNTIYF,TGTGCCAGCAGTGAAGCGACGGGTAGATACTCTGGAAACACCATATATTTT
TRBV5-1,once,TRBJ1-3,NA,CASRSEVGNTIYF,TGCGCCAGCCGGTCCGAGGTTGGAAACACCATATATTTT
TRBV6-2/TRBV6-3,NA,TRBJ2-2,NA,CASSRGLYTGELFF,TGTGCCAGCAGTAGGGGACTGTACACCGGGGAGCTGTTTTTT
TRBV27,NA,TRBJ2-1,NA,CASSFPGTPNEQFF,TGTGCCAGCAGTTTTCCCGGGACTCCCAATGAGCAGTTCTTC
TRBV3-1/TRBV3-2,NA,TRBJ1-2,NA,CASSQDEGGALRYYGYTF,TGTGCCAGCAGCCAAGATGAGGGGGGGGCGTTACGGTACTATGGCTACACCTTC
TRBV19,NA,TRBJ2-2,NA,CASSSRGLANTGELFF,TGTGCCAGTAGTTCTCGCGGGCTTGCGAACACCGGGGAGCTGTTTTTT
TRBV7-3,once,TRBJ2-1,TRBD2,CASSLTGTSGSGGEQFF,TGTGCCAGCAGCCTAACGGGGACTAGCGGGAGTGGCGGTGAGCAGTTCTTC
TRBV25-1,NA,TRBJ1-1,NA,CASSYWDTEGTEAFF,TGTGCCAGCAGTTATTGGGACACCGAGGGCACTGAAGCTTTCTTT
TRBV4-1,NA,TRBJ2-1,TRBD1,CASSQLGYRDRDYNEQFF,TGCGCCAGCAGCCAATTGGGGTACCGGGACAGGGACTACAATGAGCAGTTCTTC
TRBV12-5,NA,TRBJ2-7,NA,CASGLVGRGGFYEQYF,TGTGCTAGTGGTTTGGTAGGTAGGGGAGGTTTCTACGAGCAGTACTTC
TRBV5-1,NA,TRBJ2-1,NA,CASSSGTDSYNEQFF,TGCGCCAGCAGCTCGGGGACTGACTCCTACAATGAGCAGTTCTTC
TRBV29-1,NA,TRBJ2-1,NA,CSVEGWPGETYNEQFF,TGCAGCGTTGAAGGCTGGCCAGGGGAAACCTACAATGAGCAGTTCTTC
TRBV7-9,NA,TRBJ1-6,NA,CASSSVYNSPLHF,TGTGCCAGCAGCTCGGTCTATAATTCACCCCTCCACTTT
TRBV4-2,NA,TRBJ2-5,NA,CASSQAGETQYF,TGTGCCAGCAGCCAAGCGGGGGAGACCCAGTACTTC
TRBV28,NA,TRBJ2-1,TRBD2,CASSLGSGRVYNEQFF,TGTGCCAGCAGTTTGGGAAGCGGGAGGGTATACAATGAGCAGTTCTTC
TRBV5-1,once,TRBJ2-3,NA,CASSDVWGADTQYF,TGCGCCAGCAGCGACGTGTGGGGGGCAGATACGCAGTATTTT
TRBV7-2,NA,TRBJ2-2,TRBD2,CASTSGGPGGELFF,TGTGCCAGCACCTCGGGGGGGCCCGGCGGGGAGCTGTTTTTT
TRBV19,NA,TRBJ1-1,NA,CASSDRQVLVTEAFF,TGTGCCAGTAGTGATCGACAGGTTTTGGTTACTGAAGCTTTCTTT
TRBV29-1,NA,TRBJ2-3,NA,CSVRTVLTDTQYF,TGCAGCGTAAGGACAGTCCTCACAGATACGCAGTATTTT
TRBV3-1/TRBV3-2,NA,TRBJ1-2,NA,CASSRLRQAAAGYTF,TGTGCCAGCAGCCGCCTCCGACAGGCAGCGGCGGGCTACACCTTC
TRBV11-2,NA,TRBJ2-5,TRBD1,CASSLGGGQVETQYF,TGTGCCAGCAGCTTAGGAGGGGGACAGGTGGAGACCCAGTACTTC